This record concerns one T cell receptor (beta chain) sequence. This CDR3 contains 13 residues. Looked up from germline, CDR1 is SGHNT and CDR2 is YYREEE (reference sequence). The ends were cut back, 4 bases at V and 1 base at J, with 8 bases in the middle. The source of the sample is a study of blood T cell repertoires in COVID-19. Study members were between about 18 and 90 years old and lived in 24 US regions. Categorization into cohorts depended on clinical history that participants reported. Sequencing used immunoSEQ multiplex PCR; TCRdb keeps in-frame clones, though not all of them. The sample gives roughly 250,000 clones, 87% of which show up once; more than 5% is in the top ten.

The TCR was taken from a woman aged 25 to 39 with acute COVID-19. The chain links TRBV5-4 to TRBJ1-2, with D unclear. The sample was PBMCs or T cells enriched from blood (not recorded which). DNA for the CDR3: TGTGCCAGCAGCGCTGGGCTTAACTATGGCTACACCTTC. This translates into CASSAGLNYGYTF.